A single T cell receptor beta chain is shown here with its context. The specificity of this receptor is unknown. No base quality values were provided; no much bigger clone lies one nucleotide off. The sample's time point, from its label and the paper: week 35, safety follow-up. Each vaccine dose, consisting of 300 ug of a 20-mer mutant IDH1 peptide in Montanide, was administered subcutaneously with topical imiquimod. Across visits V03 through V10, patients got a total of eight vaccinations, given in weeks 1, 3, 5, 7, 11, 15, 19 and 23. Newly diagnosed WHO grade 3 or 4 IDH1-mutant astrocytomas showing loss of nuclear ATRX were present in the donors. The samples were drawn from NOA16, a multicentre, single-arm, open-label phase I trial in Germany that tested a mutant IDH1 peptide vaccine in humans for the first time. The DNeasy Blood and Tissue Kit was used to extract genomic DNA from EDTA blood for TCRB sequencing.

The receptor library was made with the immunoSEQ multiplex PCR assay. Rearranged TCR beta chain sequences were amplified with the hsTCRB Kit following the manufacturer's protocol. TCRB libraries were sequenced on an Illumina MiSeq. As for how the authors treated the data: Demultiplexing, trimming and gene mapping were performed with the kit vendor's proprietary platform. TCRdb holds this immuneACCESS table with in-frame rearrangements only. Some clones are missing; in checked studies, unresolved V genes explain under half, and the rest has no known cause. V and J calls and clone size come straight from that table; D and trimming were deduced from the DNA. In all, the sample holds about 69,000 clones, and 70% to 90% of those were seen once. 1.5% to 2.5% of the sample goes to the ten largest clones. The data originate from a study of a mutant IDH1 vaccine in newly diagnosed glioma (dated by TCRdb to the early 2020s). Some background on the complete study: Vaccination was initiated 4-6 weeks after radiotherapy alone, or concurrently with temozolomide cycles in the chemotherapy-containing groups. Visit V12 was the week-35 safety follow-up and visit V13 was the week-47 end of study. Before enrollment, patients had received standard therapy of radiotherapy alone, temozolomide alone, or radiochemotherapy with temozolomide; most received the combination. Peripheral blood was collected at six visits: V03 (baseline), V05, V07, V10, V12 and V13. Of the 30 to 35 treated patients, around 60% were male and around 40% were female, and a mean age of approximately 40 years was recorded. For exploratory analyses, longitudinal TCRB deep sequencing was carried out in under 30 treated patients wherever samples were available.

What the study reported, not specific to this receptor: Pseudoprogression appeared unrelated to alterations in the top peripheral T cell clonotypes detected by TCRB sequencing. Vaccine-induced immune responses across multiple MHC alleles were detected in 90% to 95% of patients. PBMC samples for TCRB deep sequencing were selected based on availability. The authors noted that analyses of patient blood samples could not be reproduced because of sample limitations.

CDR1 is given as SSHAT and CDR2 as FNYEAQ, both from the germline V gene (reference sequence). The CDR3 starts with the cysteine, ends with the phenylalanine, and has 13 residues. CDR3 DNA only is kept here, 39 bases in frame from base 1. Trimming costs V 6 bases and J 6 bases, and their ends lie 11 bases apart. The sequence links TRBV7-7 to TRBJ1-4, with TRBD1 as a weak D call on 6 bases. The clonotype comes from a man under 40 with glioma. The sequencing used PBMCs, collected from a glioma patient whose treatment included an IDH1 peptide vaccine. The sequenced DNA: TGTGCCAGCAGGGACAGATCCCATGAAAAACTGTTTTTT. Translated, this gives CASRDRSHEKLFF.